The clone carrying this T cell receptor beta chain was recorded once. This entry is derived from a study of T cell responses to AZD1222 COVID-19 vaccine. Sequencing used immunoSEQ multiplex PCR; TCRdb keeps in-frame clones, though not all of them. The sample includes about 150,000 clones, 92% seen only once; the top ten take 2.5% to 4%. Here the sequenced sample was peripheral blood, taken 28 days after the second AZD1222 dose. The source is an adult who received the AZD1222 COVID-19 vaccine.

This CDR3 is CASSPKREGLGEQFF. CDR3 nucleotide sequence: TGCGCCAGCAGTCCGAAGCGGGAGGGCCTCGGTGAGCAGTTCTTC. The chain links TRBV5-1 to TRBJ2-1; 10 positions match TRBD2. From germline, CDR1 is SGHRS and CDR2 YFSETQ. The CDR3 covers 15 residues. V shed 5 bases and J 9 bases; nucleotides not matched to a gene: 11.